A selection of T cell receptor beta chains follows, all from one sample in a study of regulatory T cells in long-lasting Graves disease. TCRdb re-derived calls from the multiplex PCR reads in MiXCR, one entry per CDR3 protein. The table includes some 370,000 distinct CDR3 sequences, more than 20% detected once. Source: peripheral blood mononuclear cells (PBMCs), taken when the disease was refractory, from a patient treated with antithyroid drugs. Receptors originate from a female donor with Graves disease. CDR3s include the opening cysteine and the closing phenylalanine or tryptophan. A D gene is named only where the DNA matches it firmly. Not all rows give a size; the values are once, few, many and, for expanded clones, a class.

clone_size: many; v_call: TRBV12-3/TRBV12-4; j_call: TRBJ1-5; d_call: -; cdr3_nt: TGTGCCAGCAGGGAAGGGGTCAATCAGCCCCAGCATTTT; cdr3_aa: CASREGVNQPQHF
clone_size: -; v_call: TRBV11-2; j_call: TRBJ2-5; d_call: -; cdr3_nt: TGTGCCAGCAGACGTCTACAGGGTTCACAAGAGACCCAGTACTTC; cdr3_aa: CASRRLQGSQETQYF
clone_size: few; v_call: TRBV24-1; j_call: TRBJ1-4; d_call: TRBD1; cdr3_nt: TGTGCCACCAGTGATTCGCGACAGGGGGCCGCTAATGAAAAACTGTTTTTT; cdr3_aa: CATSDSRQGAANEKLFF
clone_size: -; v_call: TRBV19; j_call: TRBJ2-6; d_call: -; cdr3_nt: TGTGCCAGTACTCCGATGCTAGGGAACCCCCTCTCTGGGGCCAACGTCCTGACTTTC; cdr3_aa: CASTPMLGNPLSGANVLTF
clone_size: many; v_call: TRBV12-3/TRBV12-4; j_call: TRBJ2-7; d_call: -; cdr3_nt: TGTGCCAGCAGTTTCTTTGGTCGAGCCTACGAGCAGTACTTC; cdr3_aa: CASSFFGRAYEQYF
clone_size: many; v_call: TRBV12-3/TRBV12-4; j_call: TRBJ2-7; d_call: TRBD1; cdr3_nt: TGTGCCAGCAGTTTAGGCACAGGGGGTATGGAGTACTTC; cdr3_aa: CASSLGTGGMEYF
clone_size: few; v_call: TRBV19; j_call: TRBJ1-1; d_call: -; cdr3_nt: TGTGCCAGTAGTTCGGGAATCTCTGAAGCTTTCTTT; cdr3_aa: CASSSGISEAFF
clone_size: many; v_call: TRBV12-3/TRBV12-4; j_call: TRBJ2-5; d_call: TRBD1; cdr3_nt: TGTGCCAGCAGTTTACGGACAGGGGGACGGGAGACCCAGTACTTC; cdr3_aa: CASSLRTGGRETQYF
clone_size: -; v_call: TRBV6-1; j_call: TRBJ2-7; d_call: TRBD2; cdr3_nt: TGTGCCAGCAGAACGCAGACAGCGGGAGGTACCACCTCCTACGAGCAGTACTTC; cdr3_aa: CASRTQTAGGTTSYEQYF
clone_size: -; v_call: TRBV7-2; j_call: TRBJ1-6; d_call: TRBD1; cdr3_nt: TGTGCCAGCAGCACGGACAGGAGGAATTCACCCCTCCACTTT; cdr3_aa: CASSTDRRNSPLHF
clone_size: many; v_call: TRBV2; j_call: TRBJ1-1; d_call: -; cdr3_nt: TGTGCCAGCAGTCCCAGAATCGGACCACCTGAAGCTTTCTTT; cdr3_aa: CASSPRIGPPEAFF
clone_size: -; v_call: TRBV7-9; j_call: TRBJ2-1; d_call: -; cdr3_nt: TGTGCCAGCAGCCCCCTCCTTGTTGGGGATGAGCAGTTCTTC; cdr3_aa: CASSPLLVGDEQFF
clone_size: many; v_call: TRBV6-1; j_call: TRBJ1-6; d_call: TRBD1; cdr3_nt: TGTGCCAGCAGTGAAAGTTTGCCAGGGGGCTTTGTTAATTCACCCCTCCACTTT; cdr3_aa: CASSESLPGGFVNSPLHF
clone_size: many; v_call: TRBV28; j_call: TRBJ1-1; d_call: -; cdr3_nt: TGTGCCAGCAGTTTATTAGCGACAGAACAGAACACTGAAGCTTTCTTT; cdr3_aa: CASSLLATEQNTEAFF
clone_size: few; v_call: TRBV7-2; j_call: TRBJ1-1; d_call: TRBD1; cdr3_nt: TGTGCCAGCAGCGCAGGGGGCGGGGAGAACACTGAAGCTTTCTTT; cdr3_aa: CASSAGGGENTEAFF
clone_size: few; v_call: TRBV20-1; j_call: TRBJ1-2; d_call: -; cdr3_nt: TGCAGTGCTAGAGATACGACCTATGGCTACACCTTC; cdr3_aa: CSARDTTYGYTF
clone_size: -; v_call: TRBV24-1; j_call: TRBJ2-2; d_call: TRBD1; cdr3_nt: TGTGCCACCAGCCCTGGGACAGATACCGGGGAGCTGTTTTTT; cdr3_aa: CATSPGTDTGELFF
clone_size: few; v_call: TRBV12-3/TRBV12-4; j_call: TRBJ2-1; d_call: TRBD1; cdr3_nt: TGTGCCAGCAGTAGGCGTACAGGGGATGGCTCCTACAATGAGCAGTTCTTC; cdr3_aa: CASSRRTGDGSYNEQFF
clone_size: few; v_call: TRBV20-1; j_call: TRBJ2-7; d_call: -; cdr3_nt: TGCAGTGCTAGAGGACTAGCTAAGGGGGCCTACGAGCAGTACTTC; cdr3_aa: CSARGLAKGAYEQYF
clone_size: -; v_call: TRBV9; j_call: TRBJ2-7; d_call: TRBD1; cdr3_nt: TGTGCCAGCAGCGTAGAACAGGGGGCCGCGCAGTACTTC; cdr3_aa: CASSVEQGAAQYF
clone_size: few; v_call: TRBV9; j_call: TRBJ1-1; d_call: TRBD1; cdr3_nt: TGTGCCAGCAGCGCCTCAGGGGGCTCTGAAGCTTTCTTT; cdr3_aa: CASSASGGSEAFF
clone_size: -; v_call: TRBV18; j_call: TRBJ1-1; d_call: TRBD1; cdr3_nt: TGTGCCAGCTTGACAGGGGGGATCGGCACTGAAGCTTTCTTT; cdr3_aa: CASLTGGIGTEAFF
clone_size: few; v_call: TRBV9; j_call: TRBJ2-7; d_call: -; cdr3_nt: TGTGCCAGCAGCGTAGACGGCGGAAACTACGAGCAGTACTTC; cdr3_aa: CASSVDGGNYEQYF
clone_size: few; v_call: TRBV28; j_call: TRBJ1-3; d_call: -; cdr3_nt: TGTGCCAGCAGTCCCGGGGGGCCTGGAAACACCATATATTTT; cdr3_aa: CASSPGGPGNTIYF
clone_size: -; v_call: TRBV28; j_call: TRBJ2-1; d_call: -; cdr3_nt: TGTGCCAGCAGCGTGGGTGGTTATTCCTACAATGAGCAGTTCTTC; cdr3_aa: CASSVGGYSYNEQFF
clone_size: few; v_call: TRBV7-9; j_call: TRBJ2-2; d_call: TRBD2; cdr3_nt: TGTGCCAGCAGCCCCACTGGGCTAGCGGGAGTGCCGCTCACCGGGGAGCTGTTTTTT; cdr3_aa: CASSPTGLAGVPLTGELFF
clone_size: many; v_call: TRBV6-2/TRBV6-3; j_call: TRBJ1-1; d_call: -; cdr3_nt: TGTGCCAGCAGTTATGCATCCAGGGCAACTGAAGCTTTCTTT; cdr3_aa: CASSYASRATEAFF
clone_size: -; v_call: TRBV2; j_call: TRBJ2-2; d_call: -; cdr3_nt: TGTGCCAGCAGTCCTCAGCTGTCCGGGGAGCTGTTTTTT; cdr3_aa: CASSPQLSGELFF
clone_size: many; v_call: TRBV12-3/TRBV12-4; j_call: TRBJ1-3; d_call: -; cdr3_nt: TGTGCCAGCAGTTTGGGGATGCCTCCTGGAAACACCATATATTTT; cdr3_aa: CASSLGMPPGNTIYF
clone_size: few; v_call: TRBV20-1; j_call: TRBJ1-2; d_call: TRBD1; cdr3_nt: TGCAGTGCTAGAGATAGTTCGGGACAGGGGAGGGTCTATGGCTACACCTTC; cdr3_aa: CSARDSSGQGRVYGYTF
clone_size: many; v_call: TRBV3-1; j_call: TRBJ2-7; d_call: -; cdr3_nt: TGTGCCAGCAGCCAAGATCGGCACAGCTCCTACGAGCAGTACTTC; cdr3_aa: CASSQDRHSSYEQYF
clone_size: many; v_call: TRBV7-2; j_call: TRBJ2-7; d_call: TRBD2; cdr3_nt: TGTGCCAGCAGCTACGGACTAGCGGGAGGGCCGATCTCCTACGAGCAGTACTTC; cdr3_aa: CASSYGLAGGPISYEQYF
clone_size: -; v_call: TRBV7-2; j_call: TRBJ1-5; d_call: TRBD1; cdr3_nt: TGTGCCAGCAGCTTCCAGGGGGTGGAGAGTAATCAGCCCCAGCATTTT; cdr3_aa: CASSFQGVESNQPQHF
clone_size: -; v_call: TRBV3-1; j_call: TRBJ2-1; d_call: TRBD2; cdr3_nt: TGTGCCAGCAGCCAAGATCGAGGTAGCGGGAGATTCAATGAGCAGTTCTTC; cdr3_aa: CASSQDRGSGRFNEQFF
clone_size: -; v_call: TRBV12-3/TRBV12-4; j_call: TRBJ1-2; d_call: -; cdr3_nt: TGTGCCAGCAGTCTCTCATCGGGAGGCTATGGCTACACCTTC; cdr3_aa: CASSLSSGGYGYTF
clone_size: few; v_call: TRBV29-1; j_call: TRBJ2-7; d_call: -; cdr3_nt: TGCAGTGTCCTGGTCCGGGAGGAGCAGTACTTC; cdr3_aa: CSVLVREEQYF
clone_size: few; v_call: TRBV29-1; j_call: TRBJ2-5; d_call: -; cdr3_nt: TGCAGCATTCGGGACGGACAAGAGACCCAGTACTTC; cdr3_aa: CSIRDGQETQYF
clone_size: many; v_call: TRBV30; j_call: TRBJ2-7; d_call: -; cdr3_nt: TGTGCCTGGAGTCTAACCTACGAGCAGTACTTC; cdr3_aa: CAWSLTYEQYF
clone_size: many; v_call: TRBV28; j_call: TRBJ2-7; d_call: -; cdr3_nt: TGTGCCAGCGGGGGGATTTCACCCTACGAGCAGTACTTC; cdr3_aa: CASGGISPYEQYF
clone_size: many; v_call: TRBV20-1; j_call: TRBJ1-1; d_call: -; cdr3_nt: TGCAGTGCTACACCGGCGGGACGCACTGAAGCTTTCTTT; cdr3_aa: CSATPAGRTEAFF
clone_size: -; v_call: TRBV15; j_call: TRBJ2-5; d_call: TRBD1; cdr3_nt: TGTGCCACCAGCAGAGTACCCCTCCCGACAGGGAGTAAAGAGACCCAGTACTTC; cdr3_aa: CATSRVPLPTGSKETQYF
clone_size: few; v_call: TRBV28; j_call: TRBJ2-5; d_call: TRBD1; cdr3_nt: TGTGCCAGCACCGGACAGGGGGCTCCTTCAGAGACCCAGTACTTC; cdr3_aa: CASTGQGAPSETQYF
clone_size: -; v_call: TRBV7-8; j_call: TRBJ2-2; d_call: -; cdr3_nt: TGTGCCAGCAGTTTCCGGGAGCCCGGGGAGCTGTTTTTT; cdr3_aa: CASSFREPGELFF
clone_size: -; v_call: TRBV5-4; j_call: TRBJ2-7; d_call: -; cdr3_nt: TGTGCCAGCAGCTCCGGGGCTGGGGGCGCCCACGAGCAGTACTTC; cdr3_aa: CASSSGAGGAHEQYF
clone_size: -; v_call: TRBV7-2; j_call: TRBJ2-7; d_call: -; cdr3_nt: TGTGCCAGCAGCTTAATCGGACGGGCCCCCTACGAGCAGTACTTC; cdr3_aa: CASSLIGRAPYEQYF
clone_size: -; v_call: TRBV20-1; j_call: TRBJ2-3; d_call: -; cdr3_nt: TGCAGTAATCAGGGATCCACAGATACGCAGTATTTT; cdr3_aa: CSNQGSTDTQYF
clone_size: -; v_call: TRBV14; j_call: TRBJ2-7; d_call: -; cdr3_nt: TGTGCCAGCAGCCTTGGAAGGGGGAGCCTCACCTACGAGCAGTACTTC; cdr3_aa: CASSLGRGSLTYEQYF
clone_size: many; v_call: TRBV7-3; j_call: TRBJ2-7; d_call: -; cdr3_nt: TGTGCCAGCAGCTTATCCGGGGACGGCTCCTACGAGCAGTACTTC; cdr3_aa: CASSLSGDGSYEQYF
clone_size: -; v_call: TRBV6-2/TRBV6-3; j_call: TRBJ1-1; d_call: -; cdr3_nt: TGTGCCAGCAGTTGGGAGGCGCAGGGGACTGAAGCTTTCTTT; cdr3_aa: CASSWEAQGTEAFF
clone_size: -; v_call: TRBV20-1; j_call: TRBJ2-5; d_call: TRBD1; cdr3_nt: TGCAGTGCTAGCCAAGTCTGGACAGGGGGCAATTTGGGCCAAGAGACCCAGTACTTC; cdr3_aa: CSASQVWTGGNLGQETQYF
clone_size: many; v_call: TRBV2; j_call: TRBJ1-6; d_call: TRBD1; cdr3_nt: TGTGCCAGCTGGAACAACATGGACAGGGTTGATTCACCCCTCCACTTT; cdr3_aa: CASWNNMDRVDSPLHF
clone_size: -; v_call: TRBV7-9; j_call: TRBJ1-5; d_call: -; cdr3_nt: TGTGCCAGCGGAGACTTGGATCAGCCCCAGCATTTT; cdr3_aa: CASGDLDQPQHF
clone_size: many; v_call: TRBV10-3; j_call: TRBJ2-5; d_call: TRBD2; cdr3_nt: TGTGCCATCAAACCTAGCGGAGGAGTCCAAGAGACCCAGTACTTC; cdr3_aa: CAIKPSGGVQETQYF
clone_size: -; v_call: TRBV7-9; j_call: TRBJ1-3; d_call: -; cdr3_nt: TGTGCCAGCAGCTTGAGAAGGGAATTCAAAAGGGGGAAATCTGGAAACACCATATATTTT; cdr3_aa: CASSLRREFKRGKSGNTIYF
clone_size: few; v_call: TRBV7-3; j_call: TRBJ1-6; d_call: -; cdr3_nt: TGTGCCAGCAGCCCGGGGGGGAGCTCACCCCTCCACTTT; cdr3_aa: CASSPGGSSPLHF
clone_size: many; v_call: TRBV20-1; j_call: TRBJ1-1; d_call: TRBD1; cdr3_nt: TGCAGTCCAAAAGTCAGGGGGCTGAACACTGAAGCTTTCTTT; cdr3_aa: CSPKVRGLNTEAFF
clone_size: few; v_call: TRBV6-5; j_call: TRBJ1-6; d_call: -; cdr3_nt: TGTGCCAGCAGTTACGGGGGGGATAATTCACCCCTCCACTTT; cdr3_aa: CASSYGGDNSPLHF
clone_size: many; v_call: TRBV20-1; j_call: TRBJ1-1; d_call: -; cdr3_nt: TGCAGTGCTAGCACGTTTCAGGGTGAAACTGAAGCTTTCTTT; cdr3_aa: CSASTFQGETEAFF
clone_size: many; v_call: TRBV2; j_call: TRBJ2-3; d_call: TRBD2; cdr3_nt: TGTGCCAGCAGTGTAAGGCTAGCGGCAGATACGCAGTATTTT; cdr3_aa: CASSVRLAADTQYF
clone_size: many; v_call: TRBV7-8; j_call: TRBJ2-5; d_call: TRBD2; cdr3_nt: TGTGCCAGCACTCTAGGGGAACTAGCGGGAAGGGAGACCCAGTACTTC; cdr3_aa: CASTLGELAGRETQYF